This entry features one T cell receptor beta chain sequence. CDR3 length: 12 amino acids. The V gene's germline CDR1 is SEHNR and CDR2 FQNEAQ (reference sequence). Trimming took 6 bases from V and 10 from J; bases not matched to a gene: 6. The entry originates in a study of shared clonotypes between healthy human individuals. Naive CD8 cells were CD45RO-negative, positively selected for CCR7, excluding terminally differentiated effector memory CD45RA+ cells. Method: immunoSEQ multiplex PCR; TCRdb's copy keeps in-frame clones and lacks some. The data hold hundreds of thousands of clones, with roughly 95% observed a single time.

The sequenced sample was naive CD8+ T cells sorted from blood. V gene TRBV7-9 combines with J gene TRBJ2-1; 7 bases match TRBD1. The source of this sequence is a woman aged 25 to 39 in good health. The CDR3 region is CASRSLQGEQFF. The CDR3 DNA follows: TGTGCCAGCAGGTCACTACAGGGGGAGCAGTTCTTC.